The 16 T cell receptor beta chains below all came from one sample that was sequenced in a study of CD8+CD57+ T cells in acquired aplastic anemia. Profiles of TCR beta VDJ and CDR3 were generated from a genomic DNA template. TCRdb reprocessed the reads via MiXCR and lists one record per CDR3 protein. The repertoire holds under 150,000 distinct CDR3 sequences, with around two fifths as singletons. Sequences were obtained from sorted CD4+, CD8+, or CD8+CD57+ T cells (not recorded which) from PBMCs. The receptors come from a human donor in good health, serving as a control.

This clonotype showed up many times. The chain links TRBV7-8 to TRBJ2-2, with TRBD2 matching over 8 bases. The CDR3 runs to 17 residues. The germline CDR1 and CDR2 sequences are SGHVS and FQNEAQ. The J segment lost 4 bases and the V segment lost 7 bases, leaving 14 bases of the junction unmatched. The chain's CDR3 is CASNRLRGLDGTGELFF. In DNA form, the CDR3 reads TGTGCCAGCAACCGCCTACGGGGACTAGACGGCACCGGGGAGCTGTTTTTT.

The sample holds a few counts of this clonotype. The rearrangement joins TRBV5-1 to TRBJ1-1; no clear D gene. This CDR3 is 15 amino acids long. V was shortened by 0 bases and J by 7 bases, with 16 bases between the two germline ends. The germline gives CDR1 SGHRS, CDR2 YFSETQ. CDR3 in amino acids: CASSLGSSVPDEAFF. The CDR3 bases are TGCGCCAGCAGCTTGGGATCTTCGGTCCCCGATGAAGCTTTCTTT.

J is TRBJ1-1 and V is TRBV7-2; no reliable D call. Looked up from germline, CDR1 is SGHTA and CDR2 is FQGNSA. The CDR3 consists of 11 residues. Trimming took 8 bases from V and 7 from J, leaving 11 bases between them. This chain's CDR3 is CASSSGFEAFF. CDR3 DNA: TGTGCCAGCTCCTCGGGGTTTGAAGCTTTCTTT.

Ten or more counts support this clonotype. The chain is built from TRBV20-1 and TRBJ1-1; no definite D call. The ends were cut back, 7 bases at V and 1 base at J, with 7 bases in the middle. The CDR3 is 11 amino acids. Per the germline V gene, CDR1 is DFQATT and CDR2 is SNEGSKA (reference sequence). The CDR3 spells CSVPKNTEAFF. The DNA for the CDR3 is TGCAGTGTTCCAAAGAACACTGAAGCTTTCTTT.

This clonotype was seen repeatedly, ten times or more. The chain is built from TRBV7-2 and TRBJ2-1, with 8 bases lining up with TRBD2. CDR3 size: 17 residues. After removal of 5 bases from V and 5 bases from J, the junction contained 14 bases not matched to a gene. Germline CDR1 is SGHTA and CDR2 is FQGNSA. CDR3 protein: CASSKRRGDGPHNEQFF. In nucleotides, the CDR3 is TGTGCCAGCAGCAAGCGGCGGGGGGACGGACCCCACAATGAGCAGTTCTTC.

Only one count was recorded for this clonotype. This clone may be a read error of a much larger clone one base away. This chain's CDR3 is CASRPGLAGLNGQFF. DNA for the CDR3: TGTGCCAGCAGACCGGGACTAGCGGGACTGAATGGGCAGTTCTTC. The chain carries TRBV12-3 or TRBV12-4 and TRBJ2-1; 13 nucleotides line up with TRBD2. This CDR3 region has 15 residues.

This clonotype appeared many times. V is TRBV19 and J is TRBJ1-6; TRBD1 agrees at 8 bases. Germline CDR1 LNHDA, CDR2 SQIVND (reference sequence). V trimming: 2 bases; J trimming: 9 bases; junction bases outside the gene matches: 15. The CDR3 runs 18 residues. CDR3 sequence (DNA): TGTGCCAGTAGTATACCCCAACTCGACAGGGGACATCGTTCACCCCTCCACTTT. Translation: CASSIPQLDRGHRSPLHF. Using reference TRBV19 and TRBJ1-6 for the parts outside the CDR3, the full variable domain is DGGITQSPKYLFRKEGQNVTLSCEQNLNHDAMYWYRQDPGQGLRLIYYSQIVNDFQKGDIAEGYSVSREKKESFPLTVTSAQKNPTAFYLCASSIPQLDRGHRSPLHFGNGTRLTVT.

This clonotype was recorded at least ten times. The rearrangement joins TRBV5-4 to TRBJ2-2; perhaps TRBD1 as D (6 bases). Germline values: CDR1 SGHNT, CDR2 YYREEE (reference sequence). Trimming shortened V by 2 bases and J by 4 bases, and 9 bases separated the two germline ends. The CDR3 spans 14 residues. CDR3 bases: TGTGCCAGCAGCTTTTACAGGGCCACCGGGGAGCTGTTTTTT. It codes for CASSFYRATGELFF.

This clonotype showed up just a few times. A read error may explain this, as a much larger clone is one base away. The CDR3 sequence is CAGSVELWTEQFF. The CDR3 DNA is TGTGCCGGCAGCGTAGAATTGTGGACTGAGCAGTTCTTC. The J gene is TRBJ2-1, the V gene TRBV9; D not resolved. CDR3 size: 13 residues. The germline V gene has CDR1 SGDLS and CDR2 YYNGEE.

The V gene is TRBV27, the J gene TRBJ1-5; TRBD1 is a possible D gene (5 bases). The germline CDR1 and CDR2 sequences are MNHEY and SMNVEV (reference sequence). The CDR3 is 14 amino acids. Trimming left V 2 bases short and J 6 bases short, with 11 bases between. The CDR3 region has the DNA TGTGCCAGCAGTTTACGGCAGGGTACTCAGCCCCAGCATTTT. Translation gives CASSLRQGTQPQHF.

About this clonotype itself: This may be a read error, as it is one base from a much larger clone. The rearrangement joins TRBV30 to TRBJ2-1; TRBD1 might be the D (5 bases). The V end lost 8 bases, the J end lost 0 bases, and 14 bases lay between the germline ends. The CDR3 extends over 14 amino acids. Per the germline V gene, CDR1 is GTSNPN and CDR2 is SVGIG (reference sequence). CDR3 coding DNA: TGTGCCCCGCTGGACACCGACTCCTACAATGAGCAGTTCTTC. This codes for CAPLDTDSYNEQFF. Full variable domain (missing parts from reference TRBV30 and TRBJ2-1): SQTIHQWPATLVQPVGSPLSLECTVEGTSNPNLYWYRQAAGRGLQLLFYSVGIGQISSEVPQNLSASRPQDRQFILSSKKLLLSDSGFYLCAPLDTDSYNEQFFGPGTRLTVL.

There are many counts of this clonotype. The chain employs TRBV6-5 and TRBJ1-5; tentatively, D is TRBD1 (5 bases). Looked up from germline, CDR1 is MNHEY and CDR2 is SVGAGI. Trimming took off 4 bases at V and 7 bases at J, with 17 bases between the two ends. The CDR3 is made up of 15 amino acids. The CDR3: CASSSGGGGGQPQHF. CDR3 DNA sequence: TGTGCCAGCAGTTCTGGTGGGGGAGGAGGGCAGCCCCAGCATTTT.

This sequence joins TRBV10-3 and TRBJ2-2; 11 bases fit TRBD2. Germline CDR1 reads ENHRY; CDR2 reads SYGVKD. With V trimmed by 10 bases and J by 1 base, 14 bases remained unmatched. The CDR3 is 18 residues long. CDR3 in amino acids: CATRRGTSGTKNTGELFF. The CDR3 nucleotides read TGTGCCACCCGACGCGGGACTAGCGGTACCAAGAACACCGGGGAGCTGTTTTTT.

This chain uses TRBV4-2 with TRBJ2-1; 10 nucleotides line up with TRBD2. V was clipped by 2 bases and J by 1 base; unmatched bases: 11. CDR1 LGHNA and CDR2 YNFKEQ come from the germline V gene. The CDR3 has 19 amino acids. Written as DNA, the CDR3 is TGTGCCAGCAGCCAACTACCCGGGGTAGCGGGGGGTTCCTACAATGAGCAGTTCTTC. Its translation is CASSQLPGVAGGSYNEQFF.

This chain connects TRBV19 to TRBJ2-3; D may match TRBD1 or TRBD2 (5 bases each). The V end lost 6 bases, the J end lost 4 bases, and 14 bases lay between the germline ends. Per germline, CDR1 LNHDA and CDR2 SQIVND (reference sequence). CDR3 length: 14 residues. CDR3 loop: CASSLTWGSDTQYF. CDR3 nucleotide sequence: TGTGCCAGTAGCCTGACCTGGGGGTCAGATACGCAGTATTTT.

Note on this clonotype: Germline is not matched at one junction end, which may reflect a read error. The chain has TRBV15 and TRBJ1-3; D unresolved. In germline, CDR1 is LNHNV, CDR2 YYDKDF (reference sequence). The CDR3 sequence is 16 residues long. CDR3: CASSQGRRSSGNTIYF. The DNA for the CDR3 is TGTGCCAGCAGCCAAGGTCGGAGGAGCTCTGGAAACACCATATATTTT.